Presented here are 26 T cell receptor beta chains from one specimen sequenced in a study of blood T cell repertoires in COVID-19. TCRdb keeps only in-frame clones here, not all; method: immunoSEQ multiplex PCR. The data show fewer than 350,000 clones, 89% seen once. The sample taken for sequencing was PBMCs or T cells enriched from blood (not recorded which). Receptors were obtained from a man in his sixties who had recovered from COVID-19.

The chain carries TRBV19 and TRBJ2-7; 12 bases are a match to TRBD1. Losses at the gene ends were 5 bases for V and 10 bases for J; bases not matched to a gene: 6. The CDR3 length is 13 residues. Germline V gene lookup returns CDR1 LNHDA and CDR2 SQIVND (reference sequence). CDR3 nucleotides: TGTGCCAGTAGTCCACGGGACAGGGGGCATCAGTACTTC. This codes for CASSPRDRGHQYF.

The V and J genes are TRBV24-1 and TRBJ2-3, with 7 bases that match TRBD1. This CDR3 region has 14 residues. V lost 3 bases, J lost 6 bases, and 5 bases stayed unmatched. Germline assignment: CDR1 KGHDR and CDR2 SFDVKD. CDR3 DNA sequence: TGTGCCACCAGTGATCCCACAGGGGTGGATACGCAGTATTTT. Its protein product is CATSDPTGVDTQYF.

This chain joins TRBV2 and TRBJ2-1, with 13 bases fitting TRBD2. Germline CDR1 is SNHLY and CDR2 is FYNNEI. Trimming at V came to 8 bases and at J to 9 bases, leaving 7 bases not matched to a gene. The CDR3 has 14 amino acids. In DNA form, the CDR3 reads TGTGCCAGCGGACGGACTAGCGGGGGCGTTGAGCAGTTCTTC. Translating gives CASGRTSGGVEQFF. Combining the CDR3 with reference TRBV2 and TRBJ2-1 gives the whole variable domain EPEVTQTPSHQVTQMGQEVILRCVPISNHLYFYWYRQILGQKVEFLVSFYNNEISEKSEIFDDQFSVERPDGSNFTLKIRSTKLEDSAMYFCASGRTSGGVEQFFGPGTRLTVL.

J is TRBJ2-1 and V is TRBV18; 7 bases are shared with TRBD1. From germline, CDR1 is KGHSH and CDR2 LQKENI. Trimming removed 3 bases from V and 7 bases from J; junction bases left unmatched: 6. The CDR3 consists of 14 residues. CDR3 nucleotides: TGTGCCAGCTCACCTAGCCAGGGGGAAAATGAGCAGTTCTTC. The encoded protein is CASSPSQGENEQFF.

The J gene is TRBJ2-1, the V gene TRBV9, with 11 nucleotides matching TRBD2. V shed 4 bases and J 6 bases; nucleotides not matched to a gene: 6. Germline-derived CDR1 and CDR2 are SGDLS and YYNGEE. The CDR3 spans 15 residues. CDR3 nucleotide sequence: TGTGCCAGCAGCAAACTAGCGGGAGTTTTCAATGAGCAGTTCTTC. It encodes CASSKLAGVFNEQFF.

The chain couples TRBV4-3 to TRBJ2-3; possibly TRBD2 for D (6 bases). Trimming removed 0 bases at V and 6 bases at J, with 16 bases between. Germline V gene sequence: CDR1 LGHNA, CDR2 YSLEER. The CDR3 totals 16 residues. Written as DNA, the CDR3 is TGCGCCAGCAGCCAAGAACAAACGGGAGTAGGGGATACGCAGTATTTT. Its protein is CASSQEQTGVGDTQYF.

The chain recombines TRBV29-1 with TRBJ2-7; the match to TRBD2 covers 10 bases. The V segment lost 6 bases and the J segment 6 bases; nucleotides outside the gene matches: 14. Germline values: CDR1 SQVTM, CDR2 ANQGSEA. The CDR3 sequence is 15 residues long. The CDR3 sequence: CSVDVASGSRPEQYF. The CDR3 DNA reads as TGCAGCGTGGATGTGGCTAGCGGGAGTCGGCCCGAGCAGTACTTC.

This clone has just a few counts. The chain joins TRBV5-1 to TRBJ1-2, with TRBD1 matching 10 bases. Germline lookup yields CDR1 SGHRS and CDR2 YFSETQ. CDR3 length equals 15 residues. After removal of 0 bases from V and 5 bases from J, the junction contained 4 bases not matched to a gene. The CDR3 here is CASSLDRDRGYGYTF. The CDR3 bases are TGCGCCAGCAGCTTGGACCGGGACAGGGGATATGGCTACACCTTC.

This clone was recorded once. The rearrangement uses TRBV11-2 and TRBJ2-7, with 10 bases that match TRBD1. CDR1 is SGHAT, CDR2 FQNNGV, per germline. J lost 5 bases, V lost 4 bases, and 5 bases had no gene match. The CDR3 contains 14 residues. The CDR3 region has the DNA TGTGCCAGCAGCTCGGGGACAGGGGTCAACGAGCAGTACTTC. Translation: CASSSGTGVNEQYF.

V is TRBV6-2 or TRBV6-3 and J is TRBJ1-4; TRBD1 might be the D (6 bases). V was pared by 2 bases and J by 1 base, with 14 bases between. From germline, CDR1 is MNHEY and CDR2 SVGEGT. The CDR3 is 17 residues long. The CDR3 spells CASSYRDTTITNEKLFF. The CDR3, as DNA: TGTGCCAGCAGTTACCGGGACACGACCATAACTAATGAAAAACTGTTTTTT.

V and J are TRBV27 and TRBJ1-6; TRBD1 matches at 7 bases. Germline-derived CDR1 and CDR2 are MNHEY and SMNVEV (reference sequence). V lost 4 bases, J lost 9 bases, and 12 bases stayed unmatched. CDR3 length equals 16 residues. The CDR3 DNA follows: TGTGCCAGCAGTTCCCAGAAACAGGGGAAGGGTTCACCCCTCCACTTT. This gives the protein CASSSQKQGKGSPLHF.

The chain recombines TRBV24-1 with TRBJ2-5; 11 nucleotides match TRBD2. V was pared by 2 bases and J by 5 bases, with 6 bases of the junction left unmatched. This CDR3 comprises 16 residues. The germline V gene has CDR1 KGHDR and CDR2 SFDVKD. The CDR3 DNA reads TGTGCCACCAGTGATTCCCCAACTAGCGGGAGTGAGACCCAGTACTTC. Residues: CATSDSPTSGSETQYF.

Points on this clone: At the DNA level, this CDR3 is encoded by other sequences in the same sample as well. This chain links TRBV9 with TRBJ1-5; tentatively, D is TRBD1 (6 bases). Germline-derived CDR1 and CDR2 are SGDLS and YYNGEE. V was pared by 4 bases and J by 0 bases, with 11 bases between. This CDR3 comprises 15 residues. The CDR3 protein is CASSPTGSSNQPQHF. The CDR3 DNA reads TGTGCCAGCAGCCCTACAGGGTCTAGCAATCAGCCCCAGCATTTT.

CDR3 protein: CASSLLYRSSGNTIYF. The CDR3 nucleotides read TGTGCCAGCAGCTTATTATACAGAAGCTCTGGAAACACCATATATTTT. The chain joins TRBV11-2 to TRBJ1-3, with D unresolved. Trimming left V 2 bases short and J 0 bases short, with 11 bases between. CDR3 length: 16 amino acids. In germline, CDR1 is SGHAT, CDR2 FQNNGV.

The V call is TRBV29-1, the J call TRBJ1-1; 8 nucleotides align to TRBD1. This CDR3 comprises 13 residues. V gave up 6 bases and J gave up 5 bases; unmatched junction bases: 8. The germline V gene encodes CDR1 SQVTM and CDR2 ANQGSEA. DNA for the CDR3: TGCAGCGTCCTTCACAGGGGGTTGACTGAAGCTTTCTTT. Its translation: CSVLHRGLTEAFF. The entire variable domain, with the rest obtained from reference TRBV29-1 and TRBJ1-1, is as follows: SAVISQKPSRDICQRGTSLTIQCQVDSQVTMMFWYRQQPGQSLTLIATANQGSEATYESGFVIDKFPISRPNLTFSTLTVSNMSPEDSSIYLCSVLHRGLTEAFFGQGTRLTVV.

The rearrangement uses TRBV3-1 (or the pseudogene TRBV3-2) and TRBJ1-3, with 7 bases identical to TRBD1. Trimming at V came to 10 bases and at J to 1 base, leaving 4 bases not matched to a gene. This CDR3 region has 13 residues. Germline assignment: CDR1 LGHDT and CDR2 YNNKEL (reference sequence). The CDR3 sequence: CATTTGSGNTIYF. DNA of the CDR3: TGTGCCACGACGACAGGGTCTGGAAACACCATATATTTT.

The chain carries TRBV19 and TRBJ2-2; the D is unclear. CDR1 LNHDA and CDR2 SQIVND come from the germline V gene (reference sequence). This CDR3 has 16 residues. Trimming left V 7 bases short and J 5 bases short, with 20 bases between. CDR3 amino acids: CASMDFRGASTGELFF. CDR3 nucleotides: TGTGCCAGTATGGATTTTCGAGGAGCCAGTACCGGGGAGCTGTTTTTT. Full variable domain (rest looked up from reference TRBV19 and TRBJ2-2): DGGITQSPKYLFRKEGQNVTLSCEQNLNHDAMYWYRQDPGQGLRLIYYSQIVNDFQKGDIAEGYSVSREKKESFPLTVTSAQKNPTAFYLCASMDFRGASTGELFFGEGSRLTVL.

This clone was recorded once. The J gene is TRBJ2-3, the V gene TRBV9, with 9 bases lining up with TRBD2. V shed 0 bases and J 6 bases; nucleotides not matched to a gene: 8. This CDR3 contains 16 residues. Germline values: CDR1 SGDLS, CDR2 YYNGEE. The CDR3 reads CASSVGVSGRSDTQYF. The CDR3 DNA is TGTGCCAGCAGCGTAGGGGTTAGCGGGAGATCGGATACGCAGTATTTT.

V and J are TRBV2 and TRBJ1-2; D is perhaps TRBD1 (5 bases). The length of the CDR3 is 13 residues. Looked up from germline, CDR1 is SNHLY and CDR2 is FYNNEI. The ends were cut back, 6 bases at V and 9 bases at J, with 17 bases in the middle. The chain's CDR3 is CASSSDTLDSYTF. CDR3 DNA: TGTGCCAGCAGCTCGGACACCCTCGATAGCTACACCTTC.

In its sample, this clone was seen once. The rearrangement links TRBV7-3 to TRBJ2-3; 7 bases are a match to TRBD1. This CDR3 comprises 15 residues. CDR1 is SGHTA and CDR2 is FQGTGA in the germline V gene. The ends lost 0 bases at V and 6 bases at J; junction bases unmatched: 6. CDR3 protein: CASSLTGGAGDTQYF. The CDR3 nucleotides are TGTGCCAGCAGCTTAACAGGGGGCGCAGGGGATACGCAGTATTTT.

The gene calls are TRBV11-2 and TRBJ1-2; 8 bases map to TRBD1. The CDR3 runs 13 residues. V was clipped by 5 bases and J by 7 bases; unmatched bases: 6. CDR1 SGHAT and CDR2 FQNNGV come from the germline V gene. The DNA of the CDR3 is TGTGCCAGCAGCGTGCGGACAGGGCTTGGCTACACCTTC. Translating it yields CASSVRTGLGYTF.

The rearrangement joins TRBV5-8 to TRBJ1-4, with D maybe TRBD1 (5 bases). This CDR3 has 15 amino acids. The V and J ends lost 4 bases and 7 bases respectively, with 17 bases between them. Per germline, CDR1 SGHTS and CDR2 YDEGEE. CDR3 protein: CASSGYGGGSEKLFF. In DNA, the CDR3 is TGTGCCAGCAGCGGGTACGGCGGGGGAAGTGAAAAACTGTTTTTT.

The V and J genes are TRBV10-1 and TRBJ1-5; no clear D. The CDR3 has 12 amino acids. Per germline, CDR1 WNHNN and CDR2 SYGVQD (reference sequence). V was pared by 11 bases and J by 5 bases, with 13 bases between. CDR3 amino acids: CARKDGDQPQHF. In DNA form, the CDR3 reads TGCGCCCGAAAGGACGGGGATCAGCCCCAGCATTTT.

This clone has just a few counts. V gene TRBV13 combines with J gene TRBJ2-2; D is unresolved. CDR3 length: 15 residues. The germline gives CDR1 PRHDT, CDR2 FYEKMQ (reference sequence). Trimming removed 8 bases from V and 0 bases from J, with 13 bases in between. This CDR3 is CASLLSRTNTGELFF. The CDR3, as DNA: TGTGCCAGCTTACTTAGTAGAACGAACACCGGGGAGCTGTTTTTT.

The rearrangement joins TRBV30 to TRBJ1-1, with unresolved D. In germline, CDR1 is GTSNPN, CDR2 SVGIG (reference sequence). CDR3 size: 11 residues. Trimming took off 0 bases at V and 6 bases at J, with 5 bases between the two ends. This chain's CDR3 is CAWSVHPEAFF. CDR3 nucleotides: TGTGCCTGGAGTGTACACCCTGAAGCTTTCTTT.

The chain joins TRBV27 to TRBJ2-5, with 12 bases that match TRBD1. The germline V gene encodes CDR1 MNHEY and CDR2 SMNVEV (reference sequence). V was pared by 6 bases and J by 4 bases, with 15 bases of the junction left unmatched. The CDR3 is 18 amino acids. CDR3 amino acids: CASSLGYMGQGARETQYF. CDR3 DNA sequence: TGTGCCAGCAGCCTAGGGTATATGGGACAGGGGGCACGAGAGACCCAGTACTTC.